The clone carrying this T cell receptor (beta chain) appeared a single time. What it recognizes is unknown. This sample stems from a study of cytomegalovirus exposure and HLA in healthy donors. CDR3 length equals 17 residues. Germline CDR1 SGHRS, CDR2 YFSETQ. V shed 4 bases, J shed 0 bases, and the junction held 7 bases outside the gene matches. Broader study findings: In an earlier analysis, in roughly 580 donors, most V segments appeared productive either ~87% or ~30% of the time.

60 Vbeta and 13 Jbeta primers were used in PCR. The assay was immunoSEQ multiplex PCR, and TCRdb's table has in-frame clones only and misses some. The repertoire includes roughly 150,000 clones, roughly 76% of them detected once, and over 2% sits in the top ten. Everyone who donated was a healthy bone marrow donor. Although they were nominally healthy when sampled, donors likely had unrecorded immune exposures. This clonotype was sampled from a male donor in good health and CMV-seronegative. Specimen: PBMCs. The rearrangement joins TRBV5-1 to TRBJ2-1; 10 nucleotides match TRBD1. The CDR3 DNA reads TGCGCCAGCAGCCAACCCCGGACAGGGGGCTCCTACAATGAGCAGTTCTTC. The encoded protein is CASSQPRTGGSYNEQFF.